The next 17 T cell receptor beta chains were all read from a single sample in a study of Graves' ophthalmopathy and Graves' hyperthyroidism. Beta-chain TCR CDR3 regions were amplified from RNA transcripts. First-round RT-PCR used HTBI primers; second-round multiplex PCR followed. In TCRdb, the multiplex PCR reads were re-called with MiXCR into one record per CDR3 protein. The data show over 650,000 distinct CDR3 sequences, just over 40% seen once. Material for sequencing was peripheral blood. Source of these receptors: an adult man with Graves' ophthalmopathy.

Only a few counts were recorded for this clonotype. CDR3 bases: TGTGCCAGCAGCGGGACAGGGTGGAACAATCAGCCCCAGCATTTT. Its protein is CASSGTGWNNQPQHF. This chain links TRBV5-8 with TRBJ1-5; TRBD1 agrees at 9 bases. Per the germline V gene, CDR1 is SGHTS and CDR2 is YDEGEE. The CDR3 runs to 15 residues. V was clipped by 4 bases and J by 3 bases; unmatched bases: 5. Full variable domain (rest looked up from reference TRBV5-8 and TRBJ1-5): EAGVTQSPTHLIKTRGQQATLRCSPISGHTSVYWYQQALGLGLQFLLWYDEGEERNRGNFPPRFSGRQFPNYSSELNVNALELEDSALYLCASSGTGWNNQPQHFGDGTRLSIL.

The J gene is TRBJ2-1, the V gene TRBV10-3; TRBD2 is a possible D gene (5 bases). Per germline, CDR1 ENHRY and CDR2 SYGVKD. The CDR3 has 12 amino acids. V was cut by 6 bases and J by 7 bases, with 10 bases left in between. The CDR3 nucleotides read TGTGCCATCAGCAGAAGCGGTAATGAGCAGTTCTTC. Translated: CAISRSGNEQFF.

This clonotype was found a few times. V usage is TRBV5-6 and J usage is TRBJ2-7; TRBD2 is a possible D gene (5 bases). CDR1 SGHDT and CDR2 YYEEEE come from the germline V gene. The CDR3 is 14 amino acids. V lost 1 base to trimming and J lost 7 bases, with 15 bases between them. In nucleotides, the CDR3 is TGTGCCAGCAGCTTGCTCGCGGGCGCGCGGGAGCAGTACTTC. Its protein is CASSLLAGAREQYF.

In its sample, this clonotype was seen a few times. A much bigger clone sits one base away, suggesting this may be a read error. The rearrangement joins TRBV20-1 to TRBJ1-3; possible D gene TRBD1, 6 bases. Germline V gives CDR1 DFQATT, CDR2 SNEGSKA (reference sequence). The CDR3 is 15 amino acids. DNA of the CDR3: TGCAGTGCCACTTTCCATGGGGGGGCTGGAAGCACCATATATTTT. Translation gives CSATFHGGAGSTIYF.

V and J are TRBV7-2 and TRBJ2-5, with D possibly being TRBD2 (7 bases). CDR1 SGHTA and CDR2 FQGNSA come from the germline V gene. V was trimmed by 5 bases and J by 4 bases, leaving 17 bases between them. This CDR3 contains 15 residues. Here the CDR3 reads CASSGGGAGGETQYF. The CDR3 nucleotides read TGTGCCAGCAGCGGGGGGGGGGCCGGCGGAGAGACCCAGTACTTC. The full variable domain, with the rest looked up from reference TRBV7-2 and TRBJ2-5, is GAGVSQSPSNKVTEKGKDVELRCDPISGHTALYWYRQSLGQGLEFLIYFQGNSAPDKSGLPSDRFSAERTGGSVSTLTIQRTQQEDSAVYLCASSGGGAGGETQYFGPGTRLLVL.

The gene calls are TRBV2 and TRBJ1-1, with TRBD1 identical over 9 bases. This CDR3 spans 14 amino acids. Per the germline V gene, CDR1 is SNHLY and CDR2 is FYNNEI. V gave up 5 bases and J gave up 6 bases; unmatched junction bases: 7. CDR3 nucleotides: TGTGCCAGCAGTCCAAACCACAGGGGGCCTGAAGCTTTCTTT. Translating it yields CASSPNHRGPEAFF.

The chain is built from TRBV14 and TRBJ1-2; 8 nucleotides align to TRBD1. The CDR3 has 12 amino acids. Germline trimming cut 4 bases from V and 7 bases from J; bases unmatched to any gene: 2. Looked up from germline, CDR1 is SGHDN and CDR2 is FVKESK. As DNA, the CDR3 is TGTGCCAGCAGCCCTACAGGGGGTGGCTACACCTTC. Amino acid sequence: CASSPTGGGYTF.

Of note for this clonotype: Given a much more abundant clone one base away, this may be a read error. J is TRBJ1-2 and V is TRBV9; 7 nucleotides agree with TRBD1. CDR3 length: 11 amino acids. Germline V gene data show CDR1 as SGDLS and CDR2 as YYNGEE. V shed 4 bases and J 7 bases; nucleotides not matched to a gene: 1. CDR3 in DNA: TGTGCCAGCAGCCACAGGGGTGGCTACACCTTC. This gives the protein CASSHRGGYTF. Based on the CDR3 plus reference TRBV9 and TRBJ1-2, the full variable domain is DSGVTQTPKHLITATGQRVTLRCSPRSGDLSVYWYQQSLDQGLQFLIQYYNGEERAKGNILERFSAQQFPDLHSELNLSSLELGDSALYFCASSHRGGYTFGSGTRLTVV.

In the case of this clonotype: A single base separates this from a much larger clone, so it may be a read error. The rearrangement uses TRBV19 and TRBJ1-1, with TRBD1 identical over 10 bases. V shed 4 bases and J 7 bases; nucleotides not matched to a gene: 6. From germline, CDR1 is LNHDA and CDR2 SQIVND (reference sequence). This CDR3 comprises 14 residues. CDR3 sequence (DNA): TGTGCCAGTAGTACGACAGGGGGCGGGCTTGAAGCTTTCTTT. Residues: CASSTTGGGLEAFF.

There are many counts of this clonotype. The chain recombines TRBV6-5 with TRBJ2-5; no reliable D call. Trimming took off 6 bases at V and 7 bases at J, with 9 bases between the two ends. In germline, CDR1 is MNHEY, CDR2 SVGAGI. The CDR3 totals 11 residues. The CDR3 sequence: CASRVGGTQYF. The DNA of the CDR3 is TGTGCCAGCAGGGTCGGTGGGACCCAGTACTTC.

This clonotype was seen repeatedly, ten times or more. DNA of the CDR3: TGTGCCAGCAGTTTCCGGGACCCCAAGCCCCAGCATTTT. Its translation: CASSFRDPKPQHF. The chain combines TRBV12-3 or TRBV12-4 with TRBJ1-5; possibly TRBD1 for D (5 bases). V lost 3 bases, J lost 8 bases, and 11 bases lay in between. The CDR3 has 13 residues.

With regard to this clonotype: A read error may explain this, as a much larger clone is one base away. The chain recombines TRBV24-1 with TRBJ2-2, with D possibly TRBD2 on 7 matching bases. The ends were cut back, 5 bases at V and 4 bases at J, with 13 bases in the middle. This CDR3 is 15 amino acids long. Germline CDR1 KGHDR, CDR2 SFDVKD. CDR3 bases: TGTGCCACCAGTGGCGGGGGAGGGGGCACCGGGGAGCTGTTTTTT. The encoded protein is CATSGGGGGTGELFF.

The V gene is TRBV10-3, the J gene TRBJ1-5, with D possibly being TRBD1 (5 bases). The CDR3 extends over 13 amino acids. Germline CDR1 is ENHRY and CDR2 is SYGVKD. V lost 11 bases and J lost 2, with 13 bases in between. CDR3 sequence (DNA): TGTGCCGATCCCGGACACCGCAATCAGCCCCAGCATTTT. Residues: CADPGHRNQPQHF.

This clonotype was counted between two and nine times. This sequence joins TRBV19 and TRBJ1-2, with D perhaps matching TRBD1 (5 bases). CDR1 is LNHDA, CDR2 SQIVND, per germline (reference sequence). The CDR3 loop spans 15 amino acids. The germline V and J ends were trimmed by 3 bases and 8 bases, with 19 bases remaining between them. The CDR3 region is CASSIVGGGAGGYTF. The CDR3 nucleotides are TGTGCCAGTAGTATCGTCGGGGGGGGAGCTGGCGGCTACACCTTC.

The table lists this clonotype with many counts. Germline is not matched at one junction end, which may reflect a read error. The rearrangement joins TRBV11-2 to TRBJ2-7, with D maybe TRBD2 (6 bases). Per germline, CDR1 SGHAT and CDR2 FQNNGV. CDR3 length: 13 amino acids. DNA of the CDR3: TGTGCCAGCAGCCTCGGGACTTCCTTCGAGCAGTACTTC. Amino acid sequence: CASSLGTSFEQYF.

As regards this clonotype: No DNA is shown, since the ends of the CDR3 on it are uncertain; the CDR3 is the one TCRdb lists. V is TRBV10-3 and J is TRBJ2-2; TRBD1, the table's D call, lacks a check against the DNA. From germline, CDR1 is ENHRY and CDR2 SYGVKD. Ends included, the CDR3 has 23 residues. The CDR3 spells CAISESRGSGANVLTFGAGELFF.

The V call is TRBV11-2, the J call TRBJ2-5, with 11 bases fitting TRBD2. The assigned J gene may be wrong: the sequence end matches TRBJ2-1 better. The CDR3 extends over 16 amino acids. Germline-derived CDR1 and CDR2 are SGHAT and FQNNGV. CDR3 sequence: CASSLSLAGGHNEQFF. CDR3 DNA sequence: TGTGCCAGCAGCTTATCTCTAGCGGGGGGCCACAATGAGCAGTTCTTC.